The 11 T cell receptor beta chains given below trace back to one sample, sequenced in a study of shared clonotypes between healthy human individuals. Sequencing used immunoSEQ multiplex PCR; TCRdb keeps in-frame clones, though not all of them. This table holds around 2.5 million clones, roughly 93% found once. The sample taken for sequencing was naive CD4+ T cells from PBMCs. The subset denotes: CD45RA+ positively selected. The receptor set was obtained from a man aged 18 to 30 in good health. Some clones in this sample may be carry-over from other donors' samples.

The chain employs TRBV6-6 and TRBJ2-1; 15 bases agree with TRBD2. The germline gives CDR1 MNHNY, CDR2 SVGAGI (reference sequence). V lost 6 bases, J lost 8 bases, and 5 bases stayed unmatched. The CDR3 runs 15 residues. The CDR3 sequence is CASRDGLAGGDEQFF. In DNA form, the CDR3 reads TGTGCCAGCAGGGACGGACTAGCGGGAGGGGATGAGCAGTTCTTC.

This clone appeared once. The chain combines TRBV7-3 with TRBJ2-3; 10 bases match TRBD2. Trimming removed 5 bases from V and 5 bases from J; junction bases left unmatched: 10. The V gene's germline CDR1 is SGHTA and CDR2 FQGTGA. The CDR3 totals 16 residues. Here the CDR3 reads CASSPQASGSGDTQYF. The DNA of the CDR3 is TGTGCCAGCAGCCCCCAGGCTAGCGGGAGCGGAGATACGCAGTATTTT.

The chain combines TRBV2 with TRBJ2-7; weak D call: TRBD2 (5 bases). V lost 5 bases to trimming and J lost 2 bases, with 16 bases between them. The germline V gene has CDR1 SNHLY and CDR2 FYNNEI. This CDR3 is 15 amino acids long. The CDR3 bases are TGTGCCAGCAGTATCCGGGGTATGCCCCCCTACGAGCAGTACTTC. Encoded protein: CASSIRGMPPYEQYF.

The gene calls are TRBV28 and TRBJ1-5; tentative D call: TRBD1 (6 bases). The CDR3 sequence is 13 residues long. Per the germline V gene, CDR1 is MDHEN and CDR2 is SYDVKM. Trimming pared 2 bases from V and 7 bases from J, leaving 9 bases between. DNA of the CDR3: TGTGCCAGCAGTTTAAACAGGGTCCAGCCCCAGCATTTT. This codes for CASSLNRVQPQHF.

V usage is TRBV15 and J usage is TRBJ1-2; TRBD1 matches at 7 bases. Germline V gives CDR1 LNHNV, CDR2 YYDKDF (reference sequence). V was pared by 1 base and J by 0 bases, with 5 bases of the junction left unmatched. The CDR3 covers 16 residues. The CDR3 nucleotides are TGTGCCACCAGCAGAGGGGGAGGGGGCTCTAACTATGGCTACACCTTC. Protein: CATSRGGGGSNYGYTF.

V is TRBV4-2 and J is TRBJ2-6, with a weak D call TRBD1 (6 bases). Germline V lookup: CDR1 LGHNA, CDR2 YNFKEQ. CDR3 length: 16 amino acids. V dropped 2 bases and J dropped 0 bases, with 8 bases sitting between them. The CDR3 protein is CASSQSRGSGANVLTF. The CDR3 nucleotides are TGTGCCAGCAGCCAAAGCAGGGGCTCTGGGGCCAACGTCCTGACTTTC.

The CDR3 here is CASSPGQIQETQYF. CDR3 nucleotide sequence: TGTGCCAGCAGCCCGGGACAGATACAAGAGACCCAGTACTTC. The chain carries TRBV9 and TRBJ2-5; 7 bases are a match to TRBD1. CDR3 size: 14 residues. CDR1 and CDR2 from the germline V gene are SGDLS and YYNGEE. J was trimmed by 2 bases and V by 4 bases; bases with no gene match: 5.

V usage is TRBV5-1 and J usage is TRBJ2-1; D remains unclear. The CDR3 is made up of 12 amino acids. In germline, CDR1 is SGHRS, CDR2 YFSETQ. Trimming took off 0 bases at V and 8 bases at J, with 6 bases between the two ends. The CDR3 sequence is CASSLGMYEQFF. Written as DNA, the CDR3 is TGCGCCAGCAGCTTGGGGATGTATGAGCAGTTCTTC.

The V call is TRBV2, the J call TRBJ2-2; the D gene is possibly TRBD1 (5 bases). Germline CDR1 and CDR2: SNHLY and FYNNEI. Between the trimmed V and J ends, which lost 5 bases and 6 bases, there was a span of 16 bases. The CDR3 spans 15 residues. The CDR3 region has the DNA TGTGCCAGCAGTTTGGAGTTTGGGGCTCCCGGGGAGCTGTTTTTT. Translation: CASSLEFGAPGELFF.

The chain employs TRBV6-5 and TRBJ1-6; 8 positions match TRBD1. Germline V gene sequence: CDR1 MNHEY, CDR2 SVGAGI. The CDR3 length is 15 residues. The V and J ends lost 6 bases and 8 bases, in that order; junction bases with no gene match: 9. CDR3 in DNA: TGTGCCAGCAGCGGGAGGAACAGGGGGTATTCACCCCTCCACTTT. This sequence encodes CASSGRNRGYSPLHF.

V gene TRBV5-6 combines with J gene TRBJ2-3, with TRBD2 matching 10 bases. Germline CDR1 reads SGHDT; CDR2 reads YYEEEE. CDR3 length: 17 residues. J was trimmed by 7 bases and V by 0 bases; bases with no gene match: 11. CDR3 sequence reads: CASSLGASGRVLNTQYF. The CDR3 bases are TGTGCCAGCAGCTTGGGGGCGAGCGGGAGGGTTCTAAATACGCAGTATTTT.